Each of the 9 T cell receptor beta chains below was sequenced from the same sample in a study of cytomegalovirus exposure and HLA in healthy donors (dated 2017 in TCRdb). Libraries were prepared through the immunoSEQ multiplex PCR assay. For the multiplex PCR, a mixture combining 60 forward primers for TCR Vbeta segments and 13 reverse primers for TCR Jbeta segments was used. TCRdb took this table from immuneACCESS and kept in-frame rearrangements with V and J called. Such tables lack part of the clones; where checked against another copy, unresolved V genes explain under half of the gap, and the rest is unexplained. This sample holds hundreds of thousands of clones; around 90% were observed only once. The ten largest clonotypes hold approximately 2.2% of the sample. Sequenced sample: PBMCs. The source is a woman younger than 30 in good health and CMV-seronegative.

This clone was seen only once. The chain recombines TRBV7-9 with TRBJ2-5; 7 positions agree with TRBD1. The J call may be wrong; the DNA end is better matched by TRBJ2-7. Germline V gives CDR1 SEHNR, CDR2 FQNEAQ (reference sequence). The CDR3 loop spans 16 amino acids. CDR3 in amino acids: CASSKSPGQIRYEQYF. CDR3 nucleotide sequence: TGTGCCAGCAGCAAATCTCCGGGACAGATCCGCTACGAGCAGTACTTC.

The rearrangement uses TRBV14 and TRBJ2-1; weak D call: TRBD2 (7 bases). The V gene lost 2 bases and the J gene lost 2 bases, with 13 bases spanning the gap. Germline V gene lookup returns CDR1 SGHDN and CDR2 FVKESK. The CDR3 is made up of 16 amino acids. DNA of the CDR3: TGTGCCAGCAGCCAACGGCGCGGGGGCCCCTACAATGAGCAGTTCTTC. Translating gives CASSQRRGGPYNEQFF.

This chain's CDR3 is CAITQTGMNTEAFF. DNA of the CDR3: TGTGCCATCACTCAGACAGGGATGAACACTGAAGCTTTCTTT. The chain carries TRBV10-3 and TRBJ1-1; 7 bases match TRBD1. CDR1 and CDR2 from the germline V gene are ENHRY and SYGVKD. The length of the CDR3 is 14 residues. The V segment lost 7 bases and the J segment 0 bases; nucleotides outside the gene matches: 5.

V gene TRBV21-1 combines with J gene TRBJ1-6; the D call in the table, TRBD1, was not verified against the DNA. TRBV21-1 represents a pseudogene. CDR3 size: 15 residues. The CDR3 nucleotides read TGTGCCAGCAGCACCGGGACAGATAATAATTCACCCCTCCACTTT. This translates into CASSTGTDNNSPLHF.

The chain has TRBV27 and TRBJ1-2; D is perhaps TRBD1 (5 bases). Deletions cut 2 bases from V and 4 bases from J, with 17 bases between. The germline gives CDR1 MNHEY, CDR2 SMNVEV (reference sequence). The CDR3 length is 16 residues. The CDR3: CASSLREDPRGYGYTF. The CDR3 DNA reads as TGTGCCAGCAGTTTAAGGGAGGACCCAAGGGGCTATGGCTACACCTTC.

The gene calls are TRBV5-6 and TRBJ1-5; 9 positions match TRBD1. Germline CDR1 is SGHDT and CDR2 is YYEEEE. J gave up 1 base and V 3 bases, and 2 bases lay outside the gene matches. There are 15 residues in the CDR3. CDR3 region: CASSSDRGSNQPQHF. CDR3 sequence (DNA): TGTGCCAGCAGCTCGGACAGGGGAAGCAATCAGCCCCAGCATTTT.

Only one count was recorded for this clone. The chain recombines TRBV29-1 with TRBJ1-2; no clear D gene. The V gene's germline CDR1 is SQVTM and CDR2 ANQGSEA. This CDR3 is 13 amino acids long. V lost 2 bases, J lost 4 bases, and 11 bases lay in between. CDR3 region: CSVELSVRYGYTF. The DNA for the CDR3 is TGCAGCGTTGAACTAAGTGTTCGCTATGGCTACACCTTC.

This CDR3 reads CASSIDLGTANNSPLHF. The CDR3 region has the DNA TGTGCCAGTAGTATAGATCTCGGGACAGCAAATAATTCACCCCTCCACTTT. This rearrangement joins TRBV19 to TRBJ1-6; TRBD1 aligns across 7 bases. Germline V gene sequence: CDR1 LNHDA, CDR2 SQIVND (reference sequence). Unmatched junction bases numbered 7, after V lost 0 bases and J lost 5 bases. The CDR3 covers 17 residues.

The chain employs TRBV15 and TRBJ2-1, with 13 positions matching TRBD2. The ends lost 2 bases at V and 7 bases at J; junction bases unmatched: 2. This CDR3 is 15 amino acids long. Germline loops: CDR1 LNHNV, CDR2 YYDKDF (reference sequence). The CDR3 region is CATSRTSGGANEQFF. Written as DNA, the CDR3 is TGTGCCACCAGCAGAACTAGCGGGGGGGCGAATGAGCAGTTCTTC.